The 11 T cell receptor beta chains listed next were all sequenced from one sample in a study of cytomegalovirus exposure and HLA in healthy donors listed by TCRdb under 2017. Library creation used the immunoSEQ multiplex PCR assay. The multiplex PCR relied on a mix of 60 forward primers for TCR Vbeta segments and 13 reverse primers for TCR Jbeta segments. TCRdb limited this immuneACCESS table to in-frame rearrangements with V and J called. A share of clones is missing; checked studies link under half to unresolved V genes, and the rest is unexplained. The sample table holds around 100,000 clones, of which about 80% were seen once. The ten largest clones capture 2.5% to 3% of the sample. Input material: PBMCs. The receptor source for this set is a woman under 30 in good health and CMV-seropositive.

Comment on this clone: At one end the junction does not follow the germline gene, possibly because of a read error. The chain recombines TRBV6-5 with TRBJ2-5; 7 nucleotides line up with TRBD1. CDR1 MNHEY and CDR2 SVGAGI come from the germline V gene. The CDR3 totals 13 residues. In nucleotides, the CDR3 is TGTGCCAGCAGTGCCGACAGGGAAGAGGCCCAGTACTTC. It codes for CASSADREEAQYF.

This chain joins TRBV19 and TRBJ2-5; TRBD2 is a possible D gene (5 bases). This CDR3 spans 14 amino acids. Between the trimmed V and J ends, which lost 4 bases and 5 bases, there was a span of 14 bases. Germline V gene data show CDR1 as LNHDA and CDR2 as SQIVND (reference sequence). Written as DNA, the CDR3 is TGTGCCAGTAGTACAGGATCCGGCGGGGAGACCCAGTACTTC. Residues: CASSTGSGGETQYF.

J is TRBJ1-5 and V is TRBV12-2. TRBV12-2 is shown as a pseudogene. There are 12 residues in the CDR3. The CDR3 DNA sequence: TGTGCACCCTACGGAGCCCATCAGCCCCAGCATTTT. It codes for CAPYGAHQPQHF.

In its sample, this clone was seen once. The gene calls are TRBV28 and TRBJ1-1; D is undetermined. This CDR3 region has 14 residues. V was trimmed by 5 bases and J by 3 bases, leaving 13 bases between them. Germline CDR1 MDHEN, CDR2 SYDVKM. This chain's CDR3 is CASSIGPEDTEAFF. CDR3 sequence (DNA): TGTGCCAGCAGTATAGGGCCGGAGGACACTGAAGCTTTCTTT.

The chain employs TRBV5-6 and TRBJ1-2, with TRBD1 matching 8 bases. The CDR3 length is 13 residues. The V and J ends lost 0 bases and 7 bases, in that order; junction bases with no gene match: 2. Germline values: CDR1 SGHDT, CDR2 YYEEEE. CDR3 residues: CASSLATGGGYTF. In DNA form, the CDR3 reads TGTGCCAGCAGCTTGGCCACAGGGGGTGGCTACACCTTC.

The chain joins TRBV21-1 to TRBJ2-5; the DNA was not used to check the table's D call, TRBD1. TRBV21-1 is given as a pseudogene. This CDR3 region has 17 residues. In nucleotides, the CDR3 is TGTGCCAGCAGCAAAGGGAGGGGGGACAGGGGGCAAGAGGCCCAGTACTTC. Protein: CASSKGRGDRGQEAQYF.

The chain employs TRBV25-1 and TRBJ2-7; D ambiguous. The CDR3 sequence is 13 residues long. The V gene lost 5 bases and the J gene lost 2 bases, with 10 bases spanning the gap. Germline-derived CDR1 and CDR2 are MGHDK and SYGVNS. The CDR3 DNA follows: TGTGCCAGCAGTAAAGGAGTTACCTACGAGCAGTACTTC. Amino acids: CASSKGVTYEQYF.

The J gene is TRBJ2-5, the V gene TRBV5-6; 11 nucleotides match TRBD2. This CDR3 comprises 15 residues. The ends lost 4 bases at V and 1 base at J; junction bases unmatched: 3. The germline CDR1 and CDR2 sequences are SGHDT and YYEEEE. This CDR3 is CASSGTSGGQETQYF. The CDR3, as DNA: TGTGCCAGCAGCGGGACTAGCGGTGGCCAAGAGACCCAGTACTTC.

V is TRBV4-1 and J is TRBJ2-7, with D maybe TRBD1 (6 bases). The germline V gene has CDR1 MGHRA and CDR2 YSYEKL. The CDR3 contains 17 residues. V was pared by 4 bases and J by 0 bases, with 19 bases between. CDR3 residues: CASSRSIGTLSSYEQYF. The CDR3 bases are TGCGCCAGCAGCCGCAGCATAGGGACATTGAGCTCCTACGAGCAGTACTTC.

The chain carries TRBV21-1 and TRBJ1-5. TRBV21-1 is labeled a pseudogene. There are 15 residues in the CDR3. CDR3 coding DNA: TGTGCCAGCAGCAAGCGGGAGTCTCGGAATCAGCCCCAGCATTTT. Translating it yields CASSKRESRNQPQHF.

The chain carries TRBV19 and TRBJ1-2, with D possibly matching TRBD1 (6 bases). Trimming took off 3 bases at V and 7 bases at J, with 12 bases between the two ends. The CDR3 spans 13 residues. The germline CDR1 and CDR2 sequences are LNHDA and SQIVND (reference sequence). The CDR3 coding sequence is TGTGCCAGTAGTATTGCGGGGGCCAGTGGCTACACCTTC. Its translation is CASSIAGASGYTF.